The T cell receptor beta chain under discussion was sequenced for a study of T cells in Graves' hyperthyroidism and ophthalmopathy. Study context: Peripheral blood was obtained at initial diagnosis, preceding any treatment.

General study results and limits: Blood also held most thyroid clonotypes expanded beyond 0.001. Ophthalmopathy and stable hyperthyroidism were separated by a 13 V-J model.

Germline assignment: CDR1 SGHTA and CDR2 FQGTGA. This CDR3 is 13 amino acids long. V was trimmed by 2 bases and J by 3 bases, leaving 7 bases between them. This clonotype has ten or more counts. The antigen is undetermined. Amplification yielded TCR beta CDR3 regions, with RNA transcripts as the source. The study used the HTBI primer set for a first-round RT-PCR of the TCR CDR3. In TCRdb, the multiplex PCR reads were re-called with MiXCR into one record per CDR3 protein. The repertoire holds 600,000 to 700,000 distinct CDR3 sequences, with roughly 14% as singletons. Ophthalmopathy patients showed a Clinical Activity Score of at least 3, NOSPECS grade of at least 4 and duration under 3 months.

Source material: blood. The chain carries TRBV7-3 and TRBJ1-2; D gene unclear. The clonotype was recovered from a woman between 40 and 50 years old with Graves' ophthalmopathy. The CDR3 nucleotides are TGTGCCAGCAGCTTAGTAGGAGACTATGGCTACACCTTC. This translates into CASSLVGDYGYTF. Based on the CDR3 plus reference TRBV7-3 and TRBJ1-2, the full variable domain is GAGVSQTPSNKVTEKGKYVELRCDPISGHTALYWYRQSLGQGPEFLIYFQGTGAADDSGLPNDRFFAVRPEGSVSTLKIQRTERGDSAVYLCASSLVGDYGYTFGSGTRLTVV.